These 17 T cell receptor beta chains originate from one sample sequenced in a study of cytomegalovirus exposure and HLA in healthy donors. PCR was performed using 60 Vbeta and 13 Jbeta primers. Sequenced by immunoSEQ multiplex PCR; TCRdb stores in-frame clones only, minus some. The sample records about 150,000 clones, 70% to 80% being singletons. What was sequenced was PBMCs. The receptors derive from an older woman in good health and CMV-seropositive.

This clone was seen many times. As DNA, the CDR3 is TGTGCCAGCAGCCCGCAGTATAGCAATCAGCCCCAGCATTTT. This gives the protein CASSPQYSNQPQHF. The V gene is TRBV4-2, the J gene TRBJ1-5; no clear D gene. This CDR3 contains 14 residues. Germline values: CDR1 LGHNA, CDR2 YNFKEQ. Trimming pared 4 bases from V and 0 bases from J, leaving 7 bases between.

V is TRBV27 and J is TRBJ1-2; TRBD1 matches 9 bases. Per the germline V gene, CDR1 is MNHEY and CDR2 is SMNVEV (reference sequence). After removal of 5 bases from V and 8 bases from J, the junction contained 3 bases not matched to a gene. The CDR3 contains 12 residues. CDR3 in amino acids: CASSRTGGGYTF. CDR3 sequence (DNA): TGTGCCAGCAGTCGTACAGGGGGCGGCTACACCTTC.

CDR3 nucleotides: TGTGCCAGCAGCCTCAGTCAGACAGCGCCTGAAGCTTTCTTT. As protein: CASSLSQTAPEAFF. The chain recombines TRBV6-1 with TRBJ1-1, with D tentatively TRBD1 (5 bases). There are 14 residues in the CDR3. V lost 6 bases and J lost 6, with 17 bases in between. Germline lookup yields CDR1 MNHNS and CDR2 SASEGT.

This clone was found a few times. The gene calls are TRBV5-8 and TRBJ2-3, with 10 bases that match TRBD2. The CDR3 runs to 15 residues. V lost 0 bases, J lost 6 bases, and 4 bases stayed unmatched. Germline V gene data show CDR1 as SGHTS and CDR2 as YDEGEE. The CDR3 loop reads CASSLASGGLDTQYF. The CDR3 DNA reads TGTGCCAGCAGCTTGGCTAGCGGGGGTTTGGATACGCAGTATTTT.

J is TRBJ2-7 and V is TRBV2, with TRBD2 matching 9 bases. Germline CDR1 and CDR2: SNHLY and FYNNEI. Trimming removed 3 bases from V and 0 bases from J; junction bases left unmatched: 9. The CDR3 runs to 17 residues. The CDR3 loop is CASSEQASGILSYEQYF. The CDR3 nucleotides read TGTGCCAGCAGTGAGCAGGCTAGCGGGATCCTCTCCTACGAGCAGTACTTC. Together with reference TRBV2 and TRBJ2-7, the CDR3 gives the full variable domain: EPEVTQTPSHQVTQMGQEVILRCVPISNHLYFYWYRQILGQKVEFLVSFYNNEISEKSEIFDDQFSVERPDGSNFTLKIRSTKLEDSAMYFCASSEQASGILSYEQYFGPGTRLTVT.

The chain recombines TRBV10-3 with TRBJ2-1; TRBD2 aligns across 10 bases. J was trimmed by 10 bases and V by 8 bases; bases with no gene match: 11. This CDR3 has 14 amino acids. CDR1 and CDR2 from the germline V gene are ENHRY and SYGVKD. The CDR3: CAIRRVAGGGEQFF. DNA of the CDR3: TGTGCCATCCGGAGGGTAGCGGGAGGAGGGGAGCAGTTCTTC.

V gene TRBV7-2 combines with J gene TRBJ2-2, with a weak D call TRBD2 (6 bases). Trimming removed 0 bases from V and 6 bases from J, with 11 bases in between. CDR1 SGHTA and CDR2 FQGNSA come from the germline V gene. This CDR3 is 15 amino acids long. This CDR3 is CASSLASGTAGELFF. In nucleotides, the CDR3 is TGTGCCAGCAGCTTAGCTAGCGGAACGGCCGGGGAGCTGTTTTTT.

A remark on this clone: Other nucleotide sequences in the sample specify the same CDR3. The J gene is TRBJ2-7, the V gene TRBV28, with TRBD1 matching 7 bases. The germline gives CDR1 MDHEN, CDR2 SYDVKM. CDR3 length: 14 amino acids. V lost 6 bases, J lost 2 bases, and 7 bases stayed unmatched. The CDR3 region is CASRETGTTYEQYF. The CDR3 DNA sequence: TGTGCCAGCAGAGAGACAGGGACAACCTACGAGCAGTACTTC. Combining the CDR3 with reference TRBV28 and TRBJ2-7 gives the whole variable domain DVKVTQSSRYLVKRTGEKVFLECVQDMDHENMFWYRQDPGLGLRLIYFSYDVKMKEKGDIPEGYSVSREKKERFSLILESASTNQTSMYLCASRETGTTYEQYFGPGTRLTVT.

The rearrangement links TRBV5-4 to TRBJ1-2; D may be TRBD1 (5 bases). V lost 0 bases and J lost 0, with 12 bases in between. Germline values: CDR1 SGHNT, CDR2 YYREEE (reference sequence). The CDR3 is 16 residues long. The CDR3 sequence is CASSLAGGLSNYGYTF. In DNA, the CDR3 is TGTGCCAGCAGCTTGGCGGGGGGATTATCTAACTATGGCTACACCTTC. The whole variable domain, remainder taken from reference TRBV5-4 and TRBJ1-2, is ETGVTQSPTHLIKTRGQQVTLRCSSQSGHNTVSWYQQALGQGPQFIFQYYREEENGRGNFPPRFSGLQFPNYSSELNVNALELDDSALYLCASSLAGGLSNYGYTFGSGTRLTVV.

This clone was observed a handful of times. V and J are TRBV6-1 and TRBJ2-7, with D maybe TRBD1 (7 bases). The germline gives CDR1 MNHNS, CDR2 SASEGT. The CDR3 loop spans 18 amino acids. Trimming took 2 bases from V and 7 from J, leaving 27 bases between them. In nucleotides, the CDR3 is TGTGCCAGCAGTGAAAATTATGGGACCGGGACAGCAGCGGGTGAGCAGTACTTC. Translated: CASSENYGTGTAAGEQYF.

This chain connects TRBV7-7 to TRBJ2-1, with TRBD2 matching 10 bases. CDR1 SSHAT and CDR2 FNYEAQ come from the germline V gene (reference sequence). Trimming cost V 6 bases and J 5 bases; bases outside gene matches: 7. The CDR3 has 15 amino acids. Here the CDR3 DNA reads TGTGCCAGCAGTTCCACTAGCGGGGCTGACAATGAGCAGTTCTTC. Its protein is CASSSTSGADNEQFF.

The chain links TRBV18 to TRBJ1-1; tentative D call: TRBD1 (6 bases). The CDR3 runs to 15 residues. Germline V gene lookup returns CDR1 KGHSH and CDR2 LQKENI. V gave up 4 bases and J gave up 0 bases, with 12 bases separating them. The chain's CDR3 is CASSQGQQMNTEAFF. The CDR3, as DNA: TGTGCCAGCTCACAAGGACAGCAAATGAACACTGAAGCTTTCTTT.

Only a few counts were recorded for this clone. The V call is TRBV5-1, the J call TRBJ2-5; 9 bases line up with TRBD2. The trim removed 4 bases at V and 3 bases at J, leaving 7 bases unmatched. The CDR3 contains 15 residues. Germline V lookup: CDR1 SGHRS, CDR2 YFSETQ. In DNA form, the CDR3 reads TGCGCCAGCAGCCCGATGGCTAGCGGGAAAGAGACCCAGTACTTC. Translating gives CASSPMASGKETQYF.

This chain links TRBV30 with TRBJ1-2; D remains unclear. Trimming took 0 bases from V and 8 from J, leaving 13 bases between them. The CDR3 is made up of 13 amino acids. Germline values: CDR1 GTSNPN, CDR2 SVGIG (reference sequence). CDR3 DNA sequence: TGTGCCTGGAGTGTGTCGGGGATTGGGGGCTACACCTTC. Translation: CAWSVSGIGGYTF.

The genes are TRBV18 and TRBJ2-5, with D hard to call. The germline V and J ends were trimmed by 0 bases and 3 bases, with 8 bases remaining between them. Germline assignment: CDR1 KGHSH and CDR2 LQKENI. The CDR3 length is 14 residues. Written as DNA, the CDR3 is TGTGCCAGCTCACCACCGTCTGCTAAAGAGACCCAGTACTTC. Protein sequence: CASSPPSAKETQYF. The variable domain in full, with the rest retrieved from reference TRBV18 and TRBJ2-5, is NAGVMQNPRHLVRRRGQEARLRCSPMKGHSHVYWYRQLPEEGLKFMVYLQKENIIDESGMPKERFSAEFPKEGPSILRIQQVVRGDSAAYFCASSPPSAKETQYFGPGTRLLVL.

For the CDR3, the DNA is TGCAGCGTTGAACGGGAAACCTTTAACTATGGCTACACCTTC. Residues: CSVERETFNYGYTF. This chain connects TRBV29-1 to TRBJ1-2; no clear D. Germline CDR1 is SQVTM and CDR2 is ANQGSEA. The CDR3 sequence is 14 residues long. The V end lost 2 bases, the J end lost 1 base, and 11 bases lay between the germline ends.

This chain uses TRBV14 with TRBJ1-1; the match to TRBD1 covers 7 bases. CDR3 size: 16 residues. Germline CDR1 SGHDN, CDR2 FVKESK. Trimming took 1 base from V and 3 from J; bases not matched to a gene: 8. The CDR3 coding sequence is TGTGCCAGCAGCCAAGGCTCCGGGACAGTATACACTGAAGCTTTCTTT. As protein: CASSQGSGTVYTEAFF.